This section outlines one TCR beta chain sequence together with its context. This specimen belongs to a study of CD8 T cells in Susac syndrome. Study details: Over 5 sequenced Susac syndrome patients had clinically active disease, while roughly 8 were in remission.

Random hexamers served to reverse transcribe roughly 0.45 to 1 ug RNA. A single record per CDR3 protein comes from TCRdb applying MiXCR to the immunoSEQ multiplex PCR reads. The sample holds about 210,000 distinct CDR3 sequences; approximately 94% are singletons and the top ten take approximately 0.15%. TCR beta was sequenced from blood CD8+ and CD4+ T cells. After removal of 1 base from V and 4 bases from J, the junction contained 7 bases not matched to a gene. The CDR3 sequence is 15 residues long. CDR1 LGHNA and CDR2 YSLEER come from the germline V gene. The sequence was obtained from a human donor with Susac syndrome. This rearrangement joins TRBV4-3 to TRBJ2-7; 7 positions match TRBD1. The sequenced sample consisted of CD4+ T cells from PBMCs. This chain's CDR3 is CASSQAEQGKYEQYF. CDR3 DNA sequence: TGCGCCAGCAGCCAAGCGGAACAGGGGAAATACGAGCAGTACTTC.